The T cell receptor beta chain under discussion was sequenced for a study of blood T cell repertoires in COVID-19. Study details: Whether acute or convalescent, the COVID-19 samples came from the United States, Italy and Spain. In each case, the material was cDNA or gDNA derived from T cells, B-cell-depleted T cells, or PBMCs.

In germline, CDR1 is MNHEY, CDR2 SVGEGT. V lost 7 bases to trimming and J lost 5 bases; unmatched junction nucleotides: 12. The CDR3 length is 15 residues. Per the original methods: Counts of nucleated cells, estimated from reference gene primer amplification, were obtained. Generated by immunoSEQ multiplex PCR, the TCRdb table keeps only in-frame clones and is missing some. For V, J and clone size, that table is used; D and trimming come from the DNA. The table includes more than 350,000 clones, about 90% detected once. Those enrolled in Seattle joined during active infection and were followed longitudinally afterward. Concerning this clone: The sample holds other DNA sequences that translate to the same CDR3.

V usage is TRBV6-2 or TRBV6-3 and J usage is TRBJ2-7; 9 nucleotides line up with TRBD1. Sequencing used peripheral blood. This clonotype was sampled from a woman aged 25 to 39 with COVID-19, enrolled during active disease. CDR3 sequence reads: CASTPGTGGSDEQYF. For the CDR3, the DNA is TGTGCCAGCACCCCCGGAACAGGGGGCAGCGACGAGCAGTACTTC.